Given below is one T cell receptor (beta chain) in context. The record originates from a study of OX40 agonist ivuxolimab in advanced cancers. Study-level information: The patients received agonistic anti-OX40 (CD134) antibody ivuxolimab. The mean age was about 61 years, ranging from about 23 to 79, with 65% to 90% of participants male. Checkpoint inhibitors had been given previously to 35% to 50% of patients.

This table comes from immunoSEQ multiplex PCR, and its TCRdb copy is limited to in-frame clones, with some not included. The sample lists about 83,000 clones; about 88% were seen once. The CDR3 has 13 residues. Germline assignment: CDR1 SNHLY and CDR2 FYNNEI. V lost 5 bases, J lost 8 bases, and 15 bases lay in between. The chain recombines TRBV2 with TRBJ1-2; tentative D call: TRBD1 (5 bases). This TCR came from an adult with an advanced solid tumor such as melanoma, head and neck, liver or kidney cancer. The material was CD4+ or CD8+ T cells sorted from blood, obtained in a trial of the OX40 agonist ivuxolimab. The CDR3 DNA follows: TGTGCCAGCAGTCCCATCCCTCAGGGCGGCTACACCTTC. As protein: CASSPIPQGGYTF.